Here is one T cell receptor (beta chain) with its context. This sample is part of a study of blood T cell repertoires in COVID-19. This CDR3 has 13 residues. The ends were cut back, 6 bases at V and 6 bases at J, with 15 bases in the middle. Libraries were prepared by immunoSEQ multiplex PCR; TCRdb keeps only in-frame clonotypes and omits some of them. Seen here are about 200,000 clones, around 90% observed once, and the top ten hold roughly 3%. Source material: peripheral blood. The TCR comes from a man between 60 and 75 years old with acute or convalescent COVID-19. The V gene is TRBV12-3 or TRBV12-4, the J gene TRBJ2-7; weak D call: TRBD1 (7 bases). Here the CDR3 reads CASSGGQPSEQYF. The CDR3 region has the DNA TGTGCCAGCAGCGGGGGACAGCCCTCCGAGCAGTACTTC.